This note documents a single T cell receptor beta chain sequence. No antigen is known for it. This entry is derived from a study of identical twins. Using its own MiXCR run on the 5' RACE reads, TCRdb lists one record per CDR3 protein. Seen here are 400,000 to 550,000 distinct CDR3 sequences, around 20% observed once, and the top ten hold around 0.91%. Study-wide results and limits: Models underestimated how often monozygotic twins shared out-of-frame TCR alpha.

The length of the CDR3 is 16 residues. Germline V CDR1 and CDR2: DFQATT, SNEGSKA (reference sequence). V lost 0 bases and J lost 0, with 12 bases in between. These data were likewise used in another study, on T cells expressing NK-cell markers.

Source material: CD4+ T cells sorted from blood. V usage is TRBV20-1 and J usage is TRBJ2-4; D is perhaps TRBD2 (5 bases). This TCR was recovered from a woman younger than 30 in good health. CDR3 loop: CSARDGSRLAKNIQYF. As DNA, the CDR3 is TGCAGTGCTAGAGATGGGAGCCGTTTAGCCAAAAACATTCAGTACTTC.